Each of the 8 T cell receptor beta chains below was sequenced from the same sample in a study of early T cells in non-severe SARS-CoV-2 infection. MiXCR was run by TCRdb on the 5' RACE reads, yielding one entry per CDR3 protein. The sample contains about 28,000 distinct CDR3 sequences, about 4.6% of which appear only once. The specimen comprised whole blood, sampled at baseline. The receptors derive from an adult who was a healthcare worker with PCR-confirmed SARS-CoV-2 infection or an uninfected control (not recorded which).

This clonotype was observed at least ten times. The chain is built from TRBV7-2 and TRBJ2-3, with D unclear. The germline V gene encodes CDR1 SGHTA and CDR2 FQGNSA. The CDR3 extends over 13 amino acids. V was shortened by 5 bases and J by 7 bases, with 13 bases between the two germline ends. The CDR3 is CASSPLGVNTQYF. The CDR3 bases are TGTGCCAGCAGCCCCCTGGGCGTAAATACGCAGTATTTT.

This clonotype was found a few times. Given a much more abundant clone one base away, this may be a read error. The CDR3 is CASSQGQGRIEAFF. The CDR3 region has the DNA TGTGCCAGCAGCCAAGGACAGGGTCGAATTGAAGCTTTCTTT. V gene TRBV3-1 combines with J gene TRBJ1-1; 7 bases match TRBD1. Germline CDR1 reads LGHDT; CDR2 reads YNNKEL (reference sequence). The V segment lost 1 base and the J segment 7 bases; nucleotides outside the gene matches: 6. The CDR3 is made up of 14 amino acids.

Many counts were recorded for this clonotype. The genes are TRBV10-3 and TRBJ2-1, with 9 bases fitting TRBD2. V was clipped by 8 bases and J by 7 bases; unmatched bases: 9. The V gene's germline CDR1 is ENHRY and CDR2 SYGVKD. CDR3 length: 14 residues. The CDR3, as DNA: TGTGCCATCGCAAGCGGGGGGAGTAATAATGAGCAGTTCTTC. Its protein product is CAIASGGSNNEQFF.

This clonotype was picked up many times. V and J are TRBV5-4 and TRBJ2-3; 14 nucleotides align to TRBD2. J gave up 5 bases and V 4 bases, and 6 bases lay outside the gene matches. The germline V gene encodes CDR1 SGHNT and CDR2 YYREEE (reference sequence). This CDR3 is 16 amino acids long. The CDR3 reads CASSRVGTSGRDTQYF. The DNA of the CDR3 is TGTGCCAGCAGCCGCGTAGGGACTAGCGGGAGAGATACGCAGTATTTT.

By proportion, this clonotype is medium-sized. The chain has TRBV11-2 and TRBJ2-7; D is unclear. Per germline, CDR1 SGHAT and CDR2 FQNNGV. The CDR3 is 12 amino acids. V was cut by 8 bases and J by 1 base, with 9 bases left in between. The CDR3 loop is CASQLGSYEQYF. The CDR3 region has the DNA TGTGCCAGCCAGCTCGGATCCTACGAGCAGTACTTC.

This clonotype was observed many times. The CDR3 DNA reads TGTGCCAGCAGGAAATCGTCGAGCGGGGGGGAAGAGACCCAGTACTTC. Its protein product is CASRKSSSGGEETQYF. The rearrangement uses TRBV7-2 and TRBJ2-5, with TRBD2 identical over 10 bases. Germline V CDR1 and CDR2: SGHTA, FQGNSA. This CDR3 comprises 16 residues. V lost 6 bases and J lost 3; bases outside the gene matches: 10.

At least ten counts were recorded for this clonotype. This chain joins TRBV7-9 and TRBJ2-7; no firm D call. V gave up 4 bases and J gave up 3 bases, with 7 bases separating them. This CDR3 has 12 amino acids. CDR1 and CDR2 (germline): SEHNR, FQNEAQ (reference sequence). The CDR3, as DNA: TGTGCCAGCAGCTCATACCTCTACGAGCAGTACTTC. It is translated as CASSSYLYEQYF.

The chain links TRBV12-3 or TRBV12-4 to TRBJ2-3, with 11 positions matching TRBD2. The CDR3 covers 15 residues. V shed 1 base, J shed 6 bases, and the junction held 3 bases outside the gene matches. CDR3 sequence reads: CASSLGGLAVDTQYF. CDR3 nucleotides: TGTGCCAGCAGTTTAGGGGGACTAGCGGTGGATACGCAGTATTTT.